This T cell receptor (beta chain) was captured by sequencing in a study of OX40 agonist ivuxolimab in advanced cancers. Findings of the study overall: Expanded clones were, on average, more numerous in CD8+ T cells than in CD4+. Low normalized clonal expansion also occurred in some nonresponding patients.

Sequenced by immunoSEQ multiplex PCR; TCRdb stores in-frame clones only, minus some. This table holds roughly 120,000 clones, 85% to 95% found once. V gave up 4 bases and J gave up 0 bases, with 16 bases separating them. Germline-derived CDR1 and CDR2 are SGHRS and YFSETQ. CDR3 length equals 16 residues. Concerning this clone: What it binds is not known.

The sequence was collected from an adult with an advanced solid tumor such as melanoma, head and neck, liver or kidney cancer. The material sequenced was CD4+ or CD8+ T cells sorted from blood, taken in a trial of the OX40 agonist ivuxolimab. V usage is TRBV5-1 and J usage is TRBJ1-1, with D perhaps matching TRBD1 (6 bases). The CDR3 bases are TGCGCCAGCAGCCCTCGGGGGCCGGGGGTGAACACTGAAGCTTTCTTT. Its protein is CASSPRGPGVNTEAFF.